This T cell receptor (beta chain) emerged from a study of CD8+ T cells in alopecia areata. On the study more broadly: Treated patients received oral tofacitinib, 5 to 10 mg twice daily.

Peripheral blood and lesional scalp punch biopsies came from alopecia areata patients. As the sequencing template, cDNA was produced by extracting RNA and reverse transcribing it. TCRdb's copy holds only in-frame clones and misses some; the assay was immunoSEQ multiplex PCR. Among approximately 54,000 clones listed, around 96% were seen once. Findings and caveats of the study: Lesional scalp exceeded normal scalp in clonality, especially in alopecia totalis/universalis. Patients showed less clear TCR sequence sharing than mice, possibly partly because of HLA diversity.

V was pared by 7 bases and J by 6 bases, with 13 bases between. CDR1 is LNHDA and CDR2 is SQIVND in the germline V gene (reference sequence). CDR3 length equals 12 residues. A word on this clone: What it binds is unknown.

This chain uses TRBV19 with TRBJ2-7, with D unclear. This receptor was obtained from a human donor with alopecia areata. The specimen comprised CD8+ T cells sorted from blood, sampled at week 0. Here the CDR3 DNA reads TGTGCCAGTAACTCCCCCGGCGGCGAGCAGTACTTC. This gives the protein CASNSPGGEQYF.